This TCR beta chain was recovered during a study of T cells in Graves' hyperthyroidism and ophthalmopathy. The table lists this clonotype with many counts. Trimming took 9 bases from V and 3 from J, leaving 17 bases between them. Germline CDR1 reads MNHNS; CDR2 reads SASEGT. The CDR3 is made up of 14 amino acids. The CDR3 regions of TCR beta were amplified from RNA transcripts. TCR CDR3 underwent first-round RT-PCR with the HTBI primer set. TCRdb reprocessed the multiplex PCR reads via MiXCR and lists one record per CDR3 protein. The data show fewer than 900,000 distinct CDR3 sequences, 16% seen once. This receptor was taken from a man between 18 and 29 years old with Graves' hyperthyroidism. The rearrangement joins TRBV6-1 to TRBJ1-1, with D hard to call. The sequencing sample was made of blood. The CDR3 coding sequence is TGTGCCAGTAATTCTGGGGTCCTGGACACTGAAGCTTTCTTT. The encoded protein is CASNSGVLDTEAFF.